One TCR beta chain is described in this entry. The CDR3 consists of 15 residues. V was shortened by 5 bases and J by 6 bases, with 17 bases between the two germline ends. Germline-derived CDR1 and CDR2 are MNHEY and SVGAGI. The data originate from a study of blood T cell repertoires in COVID-19. Study as a whole: Samples taken during acute and convalescent COVID-19 were collected in the United States, Italy and Spain.

Cohort assignment relied on participant-reported clinical history. The method was immunoSEQ multiplex PCR; TCRdb's version includes in-frame clones alone and lacks a portion of them. The table has some 240,000 clones, roughly 80% seen once. The sample consisted of PBMCs or T cells enriched from blood (not recorded which). The sequence was obtained from a man aged 50 or older who had recovered from COVID-19. The V call is TRBV6-5, the J call TRBJ1-5; TRBD1 is a possible D gene (5 bases). CDR3 DNA: TGTGCCAGCAGTATGAAGAGTCCCGGGGGTCAGCCCCAGCATTTT. Amino acids: CASSMKSPGGQPQHF.